Presented here are 17 T cell receptor beta chains from one specimen sequenced in a study of blood T cell repertoires in COVID-19. Profiled with immunoSEQ multiplex PCR; TCRdb holds only in-frame clones, not every one. The sample records about 74,000 clones, roughly four fifths being singletons. Material: peripheral blood. The origin of the receptors is a man aged 70-80 years with acute or convalescent COVID-19.

The CDR3 nucleotides read TGTGCCACGGGGGTAAATGAGCAGTTCTTC. Amino acids: CATGVNEQFF. The chain is built from TRBV2 and TRBJ2-1, with D possibly TRBD2 on 6 matching bases. Trimming removed 10 bases at V and 7 bases at J, with 8 bases between. The CDR3 spans 10 residues. Germline V gene sequence: CDR1 SNHLY, CDR2 FYNNEI.

The chain employs TRBV13 and TRBJ2-7, with 8 bases that match TRBD1. The V gene's germline CDR1 is PRHDT and CDR2 FYEKMQ (reference sequence). The CDR3 covers 14 residues. The ends lost 6 bases at V and 1 base at J; junction bases unmatched: 5. CDR3 nucleotide sequence: TGTGCCAGCAGGGCACAGGGGGGATCCTACGAGCAGTACTTC. As protein: CASRAQGGSYEQYF.

The V and J genes are TRBV18 and TRBJ2-2, with 8 bases fitting TRBD1. The germline V gene has CDR1 KGHSH and CDR2 LQKENI. CDR3 size: 15 residues. After removal of 3 bases from V and 4 bases from J, the junction contained 4 bases not matched to a gene. The CDR3 here is CASSPQQGVTGELFF. The CDR3 coding sequence is TGTGCCAGCTCACCCCAACAGGGGGTCACCGGGGAGCTGTTTTTT.

The chain is built from TRBV13 and TRBJ2-1; TRBD1 matches at 7 bases. CDR1 PRHDT and CDR2 FYEKMQ come from the germline V gene (reference sequence). With 0 bases clipped from V and 4 bases from J, the junction kept 15 bases outside the gene matches. The CDR3 totals 19 residues. This chain's CDR3 is CASSLGVSNTGATYNEQFF. In DNA, the CDR3 is TGTGCCAGCAGCTTAGGGGTTTCCAACACAGGGGCGACTTACAATGAGCAGTTCTTC.

The chain couples TRBV13 to TRBJ2-7, with 8 bases identical to TRBD1. CDR3 size: 15 residues. Looked up from germline, CDR1 is PRHDT and CDR2 is FYEKMQ (reference sequence). Germline trimming cut 3 bases from V and 0 bases from J; bases unmatched to any gene: 4. The CDR3 nucleotides read TGTGCCAGCAGCTTCCGGACAGGGAACTCCTACGAGCAGTACTTC. This encodes CASSFRTGNSYEQYF.

CDR3 DNA sequence: TGTGCCAGCACCAGGGTCAATGAGCAGTTCTTC. This translates into CASTRVNEQFF. J is TRBJ2-1 and V is TRBV11-2, with D tentatively TRBD1 (5 bases). CDR3 length equals 11 residues. Trimming removed 7 bases from V and 6 bases from J, with 7 bases in between. In germline, CDR1 is SGHAT, CDR2 FQNNGV.

V and J are TRBV9 and TRBJ1-6; D uncertain. Per germline, CDR1 SGDLS and CDR2 YYNGEE. Trimming took 0 bases from V and 5 from J, leaving 9 bases between them. This CDR3 spans 15 amino acids. For the CDR3, the DNA is TGTGCCAGCAGCGTAGGACGGGGAAATAATTCACCCCTCCACTTT. It is translated as CASSVGRGNNSPLHF.

This chain joins TRBV3-1 (or the pseudogene TRBV3-2) and TRBJ1-3, with D perhaps matching TRBD1 (5 bases). The CDR3 spans 16 residues. The germline V gene encodes CDR1 LGHDT and CDR2 YNNKEL (reference sequence). Between the trimmed V and J ends, which lost 1 base and 0 bases, there was a span of 10 bases. The CDR3 nucleotides are TGTGCCAGCAGCCAAGTAGGGGCAGTCTCTGGAAACACCATATATTTT. This encodes CASSQVGAVSGNTIYF.

The V and J genes are TRBV5-1 and TRBJ1-4; tentative D call: TRBD1 (5 bases). The germline CDR1 and CDR2 sequences are SGHRS and YFSETQ. There are 15 residues in the CDR3. Trimming pared 0 bases from V and 8 bases from J, leaving 14 bases between. DNA for the CDR3: TGCGCCAGCAGCTTGGTGGCAGGGCAGAGCGAAAAACTGTTTTTT. It codes for CASSLVAGQSEKLFF. Full variable domain (rest looked up from reference TRBV5-1 and TRBJ1-4): KAGVTQTPRYLIKTRGQQVTLSCSPISGHRSVSWYQQTPGQGLQFLFEYFSETQRNKGNFPGRFSGRQFSNSRSEMNVSTLELGDSALYLCASSLVAGQSEKLFFGSGTQLSVL.

This clone has only a few counts. The gene calls are TRBV25-1 and TRBJ2-5, with a weak D call TRBD2 (6 bases). This CDR3 has 15 residues. From germline, CDR1 is MGHDK and CDR2 SYGVNS. Trimming shortened V by 1 base and J by 5 bases, and 14 bases separated the two germline ends. CDR3 in DNA: TGTGCCAGCAGTGAATCGAAGGGGCTAGCGGAGACCCAGTACTTC. It specifies CASSESKGLAETQYF.

The rearrangement joins TRBV19 to TRBJ1-1; 9 bases are shared with TRBD1. The CDR3 spans 14 residues. Germline trimming cut 8 bases from V and 4 bases from J; bases unmatched to any gene: 8. In germline, CDR1 is LNHDA, CDR2 SQIVND (reference sequence). In nucleotides, the CDR3 is TGTGCCAGTCACAGGGGGCGGGGGAGCACTGAAGCTTTCTTT. As protein: CASHRGRGSTEAFF.

This chain uses TRBV7-3 with TRBJ1-2; D unclear. Trimming removed 3 bases at V and 3 bases at J, with 17 bases between. The CDR3 runs 16 residues. Germline-derived CDR1 and CDR2 are SGHTA and FQGTGA. CDR3 sequence: CASSFAVTRLYYGYTF. The CDR3 nucleotides read TGTGCCAGCAGCTTCGCGGTGACGCGGCTCTACTATGGCTACACCTTC. Together with reference TRBV7-3 and TRBJ1-2, the CDR3 gives the full variable domain: GAGVSQTPSNKVTEKGKYVELRCDPISGHTALYWYRQSLGQGPEFLIYFQGTGAADDSGLPNDRFFAVRPEGSVSTLKIQRTERGDSAVYLCASSFAVTRLYYGYTFGSGTRLTVV.

V usage is TRBV18 and J usage is TRBJ1-4; tentative D call: TRBD1 (6 bases). The CDR3 contains 13 residues. V was trimmed by 2 bases and J by 7 bases, leaving 8 bases between them. CDR1 and CDR2 from the germline V gene are KGHSH and LQKENI. The CDR3, as DNA: TGTGCCAGCTCACCAACAGGGAGTGAAAAACTGTTTTTT. Its protein product is CASSPTGSEKLFF.

This chain uses TRBV2 with TRBJ1-3, with 10 bases identical to TRBD1. This CDR3 contains 18 residues. Per germline, CDR1 SNHLY and CDR2 FYNNEI. The V segment lost 4 bases and the J segment 0 bases; nucleotides outside the gene matches: 9. This CDR3 reads CASSGPGQGGSSGNTIYF. CDR3 nucleotides: TGTGCCAGCAGTGGCCCTGGACAGGGGGGAAGCTCTGGAAACACCATATATTTT.

This rearrangement joins TRBV4-3 to TRBJ1-6; D uncertain. V lost 0 bases to trimming and J lost 10 bases, with 7 bases between them. The germline CDR1 and CDR2 sequences are LGHNA and YSLEER. This CDR3 contains 13 residues. The CDR3 reads CASSQDNVSPLHF. CDR3 DNA: TGCGCCAGCAGCCAAGATAATGTGTCACCCCTCCACTTT.

This sequence joins TRBV5-1 and TRBJ2-5; 10 bases align to TRBD1. Germline-derived CDR1 and CDR2 are SGHRS and YFSETQ. V lost 4 bases to trimming and J lost 11 bases; unmatched junction nucleotides: 14. The CDR3 sequence is 15 residues long. The CDR3 sequence: CASSRGQGTERTQYF. CDR3 bases: TGCGCCAGCAGCAGGGGACAGGGGACCGAGAGAACGCAGTACTTC.

The chain is built from TRBV4-3 and TRBJ2-4; 10 bases match TRBD2. The CDR3 has 17 residues. V shed 0 bases, J shed 7 bases, and the junction held 9 bases outside the gene matches. Germline loops: CDR1 LGHNA, CDR2 YSLEER. DNA of the CDR3: TGCGCCAGCAGCCAAGAGATACGTCAGGGACTAGCGAACATTCAGTACTTC. It translates to CASSQEIRQGLANIQYF.